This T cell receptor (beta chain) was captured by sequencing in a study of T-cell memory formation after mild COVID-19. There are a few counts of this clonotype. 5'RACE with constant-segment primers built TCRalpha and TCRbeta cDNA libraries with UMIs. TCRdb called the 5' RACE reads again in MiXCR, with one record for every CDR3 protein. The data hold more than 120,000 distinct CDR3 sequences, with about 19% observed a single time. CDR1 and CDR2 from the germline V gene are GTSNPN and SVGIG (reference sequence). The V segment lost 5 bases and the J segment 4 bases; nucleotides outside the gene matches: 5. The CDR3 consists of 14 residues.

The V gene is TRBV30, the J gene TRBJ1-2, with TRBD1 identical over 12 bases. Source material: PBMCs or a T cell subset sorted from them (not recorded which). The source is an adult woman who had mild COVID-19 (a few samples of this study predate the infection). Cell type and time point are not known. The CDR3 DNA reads TGTGCCTGGGGATCGGGACAGGGGGCCTATGGCTACACCTTC. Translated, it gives CAWGSGQGAYGYTF.